The 2 T cell receptor beta chains listed next were all sequenced from one sample in a study of shared clonotypes between healthy human individuals. TCRdb's table, derived via immunoSEQ multiplex PCR, lists solely in-frame clones and lacks some. Of just over 2,000,000 clones in the sample, 90% to 95% were seen once. What was sequenced was naive CD4+ T cells sorted from blood. Subset indicated: CD45RA+ positively selected. The origin of the receptors is a young man in good health.

The chain employs TRBV10-3 and TRBJ2-1; a weak D match, TRBD2 (5 bases). CDR3 length: 15 amino acids. Germline assignment: CDR1 ENHRY and CDR2 SYGVKD. V dropped 6 bases and J dropped 6 bases, with 18 bases sitting between them. CDR3 sequence reads: CAISRTLYLGNEQFF. Here the CDR3 DNA reads TGTGCCATCAGCCGGACTCTCTACTTAGGCAATGAGCAGTTCTTC.

The CDR3 DNA reads TGTGCCAGCAGCCCTCCCACTAGCGGGAGCGATGAGCAGTTCTTC. Its protein product is CASSPPTSGSDEQFF. The rearrangement links TRBV7-2 to TRBJ2-1; 11 nucleotides line up with TRBD2. Germline V gene lookup returns CDR1 SGHTA and CDR2 FQGNSA. The CDR3 sequence is 15 residues long. Losses at the gene ends were 5 bases for V and 8 bases for J; bases not matched to a gene: 8.